This T cell receptor beta chain was recorded in a study of T cell responses to AZD1222 COVID-19 vaccine. Only in-frame clones appear in the TCRdb table, and some are missing; sequencing was by immunoSEQ multiplex PCR. The sample includes around 45,000 clones, less than 95% of them seen just once. V lost 1 base, J lost 2 bases, and 14 bases lay in between. This CDR3 comprises 16 residues. The germline V gene encodes CDR1 LGHNA and CDR2 YSLEER. The source material was peripheral blood, sampled 28 days after the second AZD1222 dose. The rearrangement links TRBV4-3 to TRBJ1-2, with a tentative D call TRBD1 (6 bases). The clonotype was recovered from an adult who received the AZD1222 COVID-19 vaccine. The chain's CDR3 is CASSQAKGGRNYGYTF. Written as DNA, the CDR3 is TGCGCCAGCAGCCAAGCCAAGGGGGGACGGAACTATGGCTACACCTTC.